This TCR beta chain is from a study of blood T cells in healthy people across ages. Points from the study as a whole: It was not possible, with unsorted PBMCs, to conclusively compare naive and antigen-experienced cells.

Primed by a sample-barcoded 5' primer and a J-beta primer mix, a second PCR proceeded for about 6 to 12 cycles. Each sample provided no less than 3 million CDR3-containing paired-end reads. TCRdb itself ran the 5' RACE reads through MiXCR, one entry per CDR3 protein. The sample yields hundreds of thousands of distinct CDR3 sequences, approximately 53% seen once. Concerning this clonotype: The antigen remains undetermined.

The source is a man aged 40-50 years in good health. Source material: blood.

CDR3 nucleotides: TGTGCCAGCAGCTCTGGGCAGGGAGTCTACCAAGAGACCCAGTACTTC. Translated: CASSSGQGVYQETQYF. This chain uses TRBV7-9 with TRBJ2-5; D tentatively fits TRBD1 or TRBD2 (5 bases each). The CDR3 has 16 amino acids. The V and J ends lost 4 bases and 0 bases respectively, with 15 bases between them. Germline CDR1 reads SEHNR; CDR2 reads FQNEAQ (reference sequence).